This TCR beta chain comes out of a study of blood T cell repertoires in COVID-19. In the source study's methods: Nucleated cell counts were estimated from reference gene primer amplification. Clones were sequenced by immunoSEQ multiplex PCR, and TCRdb holds only the in-frame ones, with some missing. V, J and clone size are taken as reported in that table, and D and trimming were inferred from the DNA itself. The sample lists about 130,000 clones, 92% occurring once. Germline V gene data show CDR1 as KGHSH and CDR2 as LQKENI. The V and J ends lost 4 bases and 1 base respectively, with 10 bases between them. This CDR3 contains 14 residues.

The V call is TRBV18, the J call TRBJ1-1; no firm D call. Sequenced material: peripheral blood. The receptor was isolated from a man aged 45-65 years with COVID-19, enrolled during active disease. The CDR3 DNA sequence: TGTGCCAGCTCACTTACCGGGGAGAACACTGAAGCTTTCTTT. It translates to CASSLTGENTEAFF.